Presented here are 22 T cell receptor beta chains from one specimen sequenced in a study of blood T cell repertoires in COVID-19 (dated by TCRdb to the early 2020s). The library was obtained by the immunoSEQ multiplex PCR assay. Imported from immuneACCESS, the table was reduced by TCRdb to in-frame sequences with V and J called. These copies leave out some clones; in studies compared against another copy, an unresolved V gene accounts for under half, and the cause of the remainder is not known. The sample contains 45,000 or so clones, 86% of them found a single time. The ten top clones hold roughly 9.2% of the sample. The sample consisted of peripheral blood. Receptors were obtained from a human donor in a cohort sampled during active COVID-19.

The V gene is TRBV2, the J gene TRBJ2-5, with D perhaps TRBD1 (5 bases). The V end lost 10 bases, the J end lost 5 bases, and 11 bases lay between the germline ends. The CDR3 has 11 residues. The V gene's germline CDR1 is SNHLY and CDR2 FYNNEI. CDR3 residues: CAIQAGETQYF. CDR3 nucleotide sequence: TGTGCCATCCAGGCAGGGGAGACCCAGTACTTC.

This clone was recorded only once. This chain uses TRBV2 with TRBJ2-4; a possible D gene is TRBD1 (6 bases). Trimming pared 8 bases from V and 6 bases from J, leaving 20 bases between. The germline V gene encodes CDR1 SNHLY and CDR2 FYNNEI. The CDR3 sequence is 15 residues long. The CDR3 DNA sequence: TGTGCCAGCGTCGGACAGACGGGTTCCGGAAACATTCAGTACTTC. Amino acids: CASVGQTGSGNIQYF.

The gene calls are TRBV2 and TRBJ1-2; D ambiguous. The CDR3 is 11 amino acids. V was cut by 3 bases and J by 8 bases, with 7 bases left in between. Germline CDR1 and CDR2: SNHLY and FYNNEI. CDR3 residues: CASSESGGYTF. The DNA of the CDR3 is TGTGCCAGCAGTGAGTCAGGAGGCTACACCTTC.

The chain couples TRBV12-1 to TRBJ1-1; the D call of TRBD1 is as the table states it, not checked on the DNA. TRBV12-1 is an annotated pseudogene. The CDR3 spans 21 residues. CDR3 residues: CASSFFPGYPPKDRGNTEAFF. The DNA of the CDR3 is TGTGCCAGCAGCTTTTTCCCCGGATACCCCCCAAAGGACAGGGGGAACACTGAAGCTTTCTTT.

The J gene is TRBJ1-2, the V gene TRBV2, with a possible D match to TRBD1 (6 bases). The CDR3 contains 16 residues. Germline V gene lookup returns CDR1 SNHLY and CDR2 FYNNEI. Trimming removed 6 bases at V and 0 bases at J, with 17 bases between. CDR3 sequence: CASRARAGASNYGYTF. The CDR3 bases are TGTGCCAGCAGGGCCAGGGCAGGGGCCTCTAACTATGGCTACACCTTC.

The genes are TRBV5-1 and TRBJ2-5, with D perhaps TRBD2 (5 bases). V shed 0 bases and J shed 2 bases, with 11 bases lying between them. CDR1 SGHRS and CDR2 YFSETQ come from the germline V gene. The CDR3 is 15 amino acids. The CDR3 protein is CASSLAGITQETQYF. Written as DNA, the CDR3 is TGCGCCAGCAGCTTGGCGGGGATCACTCAAGAGACCCAGTACTTC.

The CDR3 nucleotides read TGTGCCAGCAGCGGAGGACTAGCGGGGGGCTCGACCGGGGAGCTGTTTTTT. This gives the protein CASSGGLAGGSTGELFF. This sequence joins TRBV9 and TRBJ2-2; TRBD2 agrees at 14 bases. Germline lookup yields CDR1 SGDLS and CDR2 YYNGEE. CDR3 length: 17 amino acids. V gave up 3 bases and J gave up 5 bases; unmatched junction bases: 6.

The gene calls are TRBV7-3 and TRBJ1-1, with D uncertain. From germline, CDR1 is SGHTA and CDR2 FQGTGA. CDR3 size: 13 residues. The V gene lost 2 bases and the J gene lost 0 bases, with 4 bases spanning the gap. The CDR3 nucleotides are TGTGCCAGCAGCTTAGAGATGAACACTGAAGCTTTCTTT. Encoded protein: CASSLEMNTEAFF.

The chain is built from TRBV7-3 and TRBJ1-1; the match to TRBD1 covers 7 bases. V shed 5 bases and J 7 bases; nucleotides not matched to a gene: 7. The CDR3 has 13 amino acids. Germline CDR1 is SGHTA and CDR2 is FQGTGA. The CDR3 region has the DNA TGTGCCAGCAGCACGACAGGGCCCGTTGAAGCTTTCTTT. It codes for CASSTTGPVEAFF.

The chain combines TRBV11-2 with TRBJ2-7, with 7 bases fitting TRBD2. The CDR3 has 16 amino acids. The V segment lost 4 bases and the J segment 4 bases; nucleotides outside the gene matches: 13. Germline loops: CDR1 SGHAT, CDR2 FQNNGV. DNA for the CDR3: TGTGCCAGCAGCTCCCACGCGGCGAGCGGGGATTACGAGCAGTACTTC. Translated: CASSSHAASGDYEQYF.

This rearrangement joins TRBV11-3 to TRBJ2-3, with 10 bases that match TRBD2. The germline CDR1 and CDR2 sequences are SGHNT and YENEEA. V dropped 1 base and J dropped 4; count of bases not matched to a gene: 8. The CDR3 spans 17 residues. Here the CDR3 reads CASSLGDTSGAADTQYF. In DNA form, the CDR3 reads TGTGCCAGCAGCTTAGGAGATACTAGCGGGGCCGCAGATACGCAGTATTTT.

The DNA of the CDR3 is TGCGCCAGCAGCTTCCAGGGGAGTCCTCGGGCCAACGTCCTGACTTTC. It translates to CASSFQGSPRANVLTF. The chain uses TRBV5-1 and TRBJ2-6, with D perhaps TRBD1 (6 bases). Germline V gene sequence: CDR1 SGHRS, CDR2 YFSETQ. The V and J ends lost 2 bases and 5 bases respectively, with 14 bases between them. CDR3 length: 16 amino acids. The full variable domain, completed using reference TRBV5-1 and TRBJ2-6, is KAGVTQTPRYLIKTRGQQVTLSCSPISGHRSVSWYQQTPGQGLQFLFEYFSETQRNKGNFPGRFSGRQFSNSRSEMNVSTLELGDSALYLCASSFQGSPRANVLTFGAGSRLTVL.

The chain is built from TRBV7-8 and TRBJ2-1, with D perhaps matching TRBD1 (6 bases). The CDR3 is 15 residues long. The germline gives CDR1 SGHVS, CDR2 FQNEAQ. V was pared by 5 bases and J by 5 bases, with 16 bases between. The CDR3 here is CASSPPSRGDNEQFF. CDR3 nucleotide sequence: TGTGCCAGCAGCCCCCCCAGCAGGGGTGACAATGAGCAGTTCTTC.

V gene TRBV3-1 (or the pseudogene TRBV3-2) combines with J gene TRBJ2-2; TRBD2 aligns across 11 bases. This CDR3 contains 18 residues. V was pared by 0 bases and J by 6 bases, with 9 bases of the junction left unmatched. Germline V gene sequence: CDR1 LGHDT, CDR2 YNNKEL (reference sequence). CDR3: CASSQEGSLAGGSGELFF. The DNA of the CDR3 is TGTGCCAGCAGCCAAGAGGGCTCTCTAGCGGGGGGTTCCGGGGAGCTGTTTTTT.

This chain joins TRBV2 and TRBJ1-2; 8 bases match TRBD1. Losses at the gene ends were 4 bases for V and 8 bases for J; bases not matched to a gene: 15. The CDR3 totals 16 residues. Germline CDR1 SNHLY, CDR2 FYNNEI. The CDR3 bases are TGTGCCAGCAGTGGAACAGGGGGGGATCTATCGTCGGGCTACACCTTC. Protein sequence: CASSGTGGDLSSGYTF.

This clone was found once. The chain employs TRBV24-1 and TRBJ2-5, with 11 bases aligning to TRBD2. This CDR3 has 15 amino acids. Germline trimming cut 3 bases from V and 3 bases from J; bases unmatched to any gene: 2. Germline CDR1 is KGHDR and CDR2 is SFDVKD. The CDR3 reads CATSDPTSGEETQYF. The CDR3 nucleotides read TGTGCCACCAGTGATCCGACTAGCGGGGAAGAGACCCAGTACTTC.

In its sample, this clone was seen once. This chain uses TRBV30 with TRBJ1-1; D possibly corresponds to TRBD1 (5 bases). The CDR3 spans 13 residues. Trimming took 5 bases from V and 1 from J, leaving 11 bases between them. Germline V gives CDR1 GTSNPN, CDR2 SVGIG (reference sequence). The CDR3 spells CAWGLGANTEAFF. CDR3 sequence (DNA): TGTGCCTGGGGCCTTGGGGCGAACACTGAAGCTTTCTTT. Drawing the rest from reference TRBV30 and TRBJ1-1, the complete variable domain is SQTIHQWPATLVQPVGSPLSLECTVEGTSNPNLYWYRQAAGRGLQLLFYSVGIGQISSEVPQNLSASRPQDRQFILSSKKLLLSDSGFYLCAWGLGANTEAFFGQGTRLTVV.

The V call is TRBV18, the J call TRBJ1-3, with 9 nucleotides matching TRBD1. The junction had 3 bases not matched to a gene; V was cut back by 0 bases and J by 0 bases. Germline V CDR1 and CDR2: KGHSH, LQKENI. The CDR3 length is 17 residues. The CDR3 sequence is CASSPPGTGTSGNTIYF. CDR3 sequence (DNA): TGTGCCAGCTCACCACCAGGGACAGGGACCTCTGGAAACACCATATATTTT.

The gene calls are TRBV7-8 and TRBJ2-2; 9 nucleotides agree with TRBD2. V lost 2 bases, J lost 6 bases, and 7 bases stayed unmatched. There are 16 residues in the CDR3. Germline V gene lookup returns CDR1 SGHVS and CDR2 FQNEAQ. The CDR3 coding sequence is TGTGCCAGCAGCTTAAGGCGGGGGGGCTCCCCCGGGGAGCTGTTTTTT. The encoded protein is CASSLRRGGSPGELFF.

The V call is TRBV11-2, the J call TRBJ2-4; the match to TRBD1 covers 8 bases. The ends lost 0 bases at V and 3 bases at J; junction bases unmatched: 13. The CDR3 runs 19 residues. Germline CDR1 SGHAT, CDR2 FQNNGV. DNA of the CDR3: TGTGCCAGCAGCTTAGATCCGGGACAGGTTCGAGTGGGCAAAAACATTCAGTACTTC. Amino acid sequence: CASSLDPGQVRVGKNIQYF.

V is TRBV4-1 and J is TRBJ1-4; perhaps TRBD1 as D (5 bases). V lost 1 base and J 3 bases, leaving 15 bases between the germline ends. This CDR3 region has 17 residues. Germline V CDR1 and CDR2: MGHRA, YSYEKL. CDR3 region: CASSQGTGVYPNEKLFF. The CDR3 nucleotides read TGCGCCAGCAGCCAAGGCACAGGCGTATATCCTAATGAAAAACTGTTTTTT.

This chain joins TRBV6-2 or TRBV6-3 and TRBJ2-5; TRBD2 agrees at 12 bases. CDR3 size: 16 residues. Losses at the gene ends were 5 bases for V and 1 base for J; bases not matched to a gene: 5. From germline, CDR1 is MNHEY and CDR2 SVGEGT. Here the CDR3 reads CASSGLAGSVQETQYF. In nucleotides, the CDR3 is TGTGCCAGCAGTGGACTAGCGGGGTCTGTCCAAGAGACCCAGTACTTC.